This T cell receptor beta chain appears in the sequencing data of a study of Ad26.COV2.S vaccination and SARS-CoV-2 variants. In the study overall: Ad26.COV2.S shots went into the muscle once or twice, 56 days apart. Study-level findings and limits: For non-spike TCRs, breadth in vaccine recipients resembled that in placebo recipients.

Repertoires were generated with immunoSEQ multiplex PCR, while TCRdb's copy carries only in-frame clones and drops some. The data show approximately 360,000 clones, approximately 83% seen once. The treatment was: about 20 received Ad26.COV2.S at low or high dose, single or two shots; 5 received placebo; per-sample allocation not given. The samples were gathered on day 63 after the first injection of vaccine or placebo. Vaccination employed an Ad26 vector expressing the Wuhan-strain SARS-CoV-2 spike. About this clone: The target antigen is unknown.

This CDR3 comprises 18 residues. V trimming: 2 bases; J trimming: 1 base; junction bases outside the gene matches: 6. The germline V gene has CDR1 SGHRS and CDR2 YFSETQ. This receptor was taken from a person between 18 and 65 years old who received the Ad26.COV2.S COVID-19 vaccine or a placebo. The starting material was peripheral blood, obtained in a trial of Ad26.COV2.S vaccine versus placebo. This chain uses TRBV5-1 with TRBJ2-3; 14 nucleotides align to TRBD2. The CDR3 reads CASSLGGLAGGGTDTQYF. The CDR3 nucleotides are TGCGCCAGCAGCTTAGGCGGACTAGCGGGAGGAGGCACAGATACGCAGTATTTT.